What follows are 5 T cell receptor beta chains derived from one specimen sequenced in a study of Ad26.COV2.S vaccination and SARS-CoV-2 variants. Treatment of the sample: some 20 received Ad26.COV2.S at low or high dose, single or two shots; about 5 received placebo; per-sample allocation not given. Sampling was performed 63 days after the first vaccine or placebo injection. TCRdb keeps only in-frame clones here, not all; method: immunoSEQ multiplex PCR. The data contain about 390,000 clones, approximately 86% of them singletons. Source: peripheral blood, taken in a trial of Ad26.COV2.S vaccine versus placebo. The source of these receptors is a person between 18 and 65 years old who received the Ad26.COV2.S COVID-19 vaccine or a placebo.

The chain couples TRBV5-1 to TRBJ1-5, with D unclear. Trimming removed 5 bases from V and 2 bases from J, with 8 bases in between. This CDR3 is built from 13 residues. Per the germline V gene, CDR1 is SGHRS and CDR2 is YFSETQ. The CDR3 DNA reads TGCGCCAGCAGTTCAGAAGGCAATCAGCCCCAGCATTTT. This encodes CASSSEGNQPQHF.

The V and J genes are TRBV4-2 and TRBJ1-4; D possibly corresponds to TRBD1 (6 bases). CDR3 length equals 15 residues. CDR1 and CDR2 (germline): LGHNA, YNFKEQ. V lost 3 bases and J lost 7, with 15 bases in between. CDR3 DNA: TGTGCCAGCAGCCACCCCGAGGGGGGAAGTGAAAAACTGTTTTTT. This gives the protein CASSHPEGGSEKLFF.

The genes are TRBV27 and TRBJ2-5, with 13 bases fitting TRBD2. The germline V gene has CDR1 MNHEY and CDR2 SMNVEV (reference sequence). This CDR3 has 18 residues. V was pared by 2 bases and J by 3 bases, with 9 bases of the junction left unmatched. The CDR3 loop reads CASSLTSGGAYTKETQYF. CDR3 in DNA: TGTGCCAGCAGTTTAACTAGCGGGGGGGCCTATACAAAAGAGACCCAGTACTTC.

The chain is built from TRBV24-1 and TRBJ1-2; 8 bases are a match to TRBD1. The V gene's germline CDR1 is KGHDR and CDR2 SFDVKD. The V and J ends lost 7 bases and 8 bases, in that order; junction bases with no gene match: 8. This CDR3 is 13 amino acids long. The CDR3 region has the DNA TGTGCCACCAGCGACTCAGGGGGCGGAGGCTACACCTTC. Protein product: CATSDSGGGGYTF.

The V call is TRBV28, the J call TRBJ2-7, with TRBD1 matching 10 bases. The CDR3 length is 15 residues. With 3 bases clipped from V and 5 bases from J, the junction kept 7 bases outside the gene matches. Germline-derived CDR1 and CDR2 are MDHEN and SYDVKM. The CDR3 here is CASSFPRQGADEQYF. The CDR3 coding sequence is TGTGCCAGCAGTTTCCCAAGACAGGGGGCGGACGAGCAGTACTTC.